This is a list of T cell receptor beta chains from one sample in a study of T cell changes during pregnancy in multiple sclerosis. Repertoires were generated with immunoSEQ multiplex PCR, while TCRdb's copy carries only in-frame clones and drops some. Altogether about 42,000 clones are present, roughly 84% being singletons, with the ten largest covering 0.6% to 0.8%. The sequences come from CD4+ T cells from peripheral blood mononuclear cells, collected before pregnancy. These TCRs come from a female donor with multiple sclerosis, enrolled in a pregnancy study. The CDR3 runs from the conserved cysteine through the conserved F or W. Fields, in order: J gene, clone size, D gene, V gene, CDR3 length, CDR3 DNA, CDR3 protein. A D gene is named only where the DNA matches it firmly. Size tells how often a clone was seen (once, few, many) or the class of an expanded clone, and some rows leave it out.

>TRBJ1-2|once|NA|TRBV4-3|15
TGCGCCAGCAGCCAAGACCCACAGGAGAGCTATGGCTACACCTTC
CASSQDPQESYGYTF
>TRBJ2-3|NA|TRBD2|TRBV2|16
TGTGCCAGCAGTGTCAACACCGGGACTAGCCTGGATACGCAGTATTTT
CASSVNTGTSLDTQYF
>TRBJ2-1|NA|NA|TRBV21-1|11
TGTGCCAGCAGCAAACCAGGTGAGCAGTTCTTC
CASSKPGEQFF
>TRBJ1-5|once|TRBD1|TRBV2|15
TGTGCCAGCAGCGCCGGGACAGGTTACAATCAGCCCCAGCATTTT
CASSAGTGYNQPQHF
>TRBJ2-3|NA|NA|TRBV2|14
TGTGCCAGCAGTGATTTTCGCGGGGCAGATACGCAGTATTTT
CASSDFRGADTQYF
>TRBJ1-1|NA|TRBD1|TRBV5-1|15
TGCGCCACCGGGCCAGGACAGGGGTCGAACACTGAAGCTTTCTTT
CATGPGQGSNTEAFF
>TRBJ2-2|few|TRBD1|TRBV30|17
TGTGCCTGGAGGGAGGACAGGGGGCGTCGGAGCACCGGGGAGCTGTTTTTT
CAWREDRGRRSTGELFF
>TRBJ2-3|NA|TRBD2|TRBV19|14
TGTGCCAGTAGAGATACTAGCGACACAGATACGCAGTATTTT
CASRDTSDTDTQYF
>TRBJ2-3|NA|NA|TRBV7-3|14
TGTGCCAGCAAGGGCGGGCCTAGCACAGATACGCAGTATTTT
CASKGGPSTDTQYF
>TRBJ2-5|NA|NA|TRBV6-1|15
TGTGCCAGCAGTGAACAGAACCAGCGGCAAGAGACCCAGTACTTC
CASSEQNQRQETQYF
>TRBJ2-7|NA|NA|TRBV6-5|13
TGTGCCAGCAGTAGACAGAGCGCCTACGAGCAGTACTTC
CASSRQSAYEQYF
>TRBJ2-7|NA|NA|TRBV2|12
TGTGCCAGCTGGGCTAAGGGGTACGAGCAGTACTTC
CASWAKGYEQYF
>TRBJ2-2|NA|TRBD1|TRBV2|15
TGTGCCAGCCTTAGGCGGGCAGGGGGCCACGGGGAGCTGTTTTTT
CASLRRAGGHGELFF
>TRBJ1-5|NA|NA|TRBV18|15
TGTGCCAGCTCGTATACCCCGGGAGATTATCAGCCCCAGCATTTT
CASSYTPGDYQPQHF
>TRBJ2-5|NA|NA|TRBV18|17
TGTGCCAGCTCACCACGCGAAGGGGGAGTCCTTCAAGAGACCCAGTACTTC
CASSPREGGVLQETQYF
>TRBJ1-3|NA|NA|TRBV7-9|15
TGTGCCAGCGACGGGGGGCGGCATTCTGGAAACACCATATATTTT
CASDGGRHSGNTIYF
>TRBJ2-3|NA|NA|TRBV7-2|12
TGTGCCAGCAGCCCTGCTGGAGGGACGCAGTATTTT
CASSPAGGTQYF
>TRBJ2-1|NA|NA|TRBV7-2|15
TGTGCCAGCAGCTTACAGGTAGGGGGGGAAAATGAGCAGTTCTTC
CASSLQVGGENEQFF
>TRBJ1-3|NA|NA|TRBV7-9|14
TGTGCCAGCAGTGACCACAGCTCTGGAAACACCATATATTTT
CASSDHSSGNTIYF
>TRBJ2-1|NA|NA|TRBV5-4|15
TGTGCCAGCAGCAACCCTAGCGCGACGATGAATGAGCAGTTCTTC
CASSNPSATMNEQFF
>TRBJ1-2|NA|TRBD1|TRBV5-6|15
TGTGCCAGCAGCTCCGAGGGGGCGTGGTACTATGGCTACACCTTC
CASSSEGAWYYGYTF
>TRBJ2-3|NA|TRBD2|TRBV14|17
TGTGCCAGCAGCCAAGATGTAGGCGGGAGGGCCGCAGATACGCAGTATTTT
CASSQDVGGRAADTQYF
>TRBJ2-2|NA|TRBD1|TRBV7-6|16
TGTGCCAGCAGTCCAGAGAGACAGGGGGCCACCGGGGAGCTGTTTTTT
CASSPERQGATGELFF
>TRBJ2-7|NA|TRBD2|TRBV5-6|13
TGTGCCAGCAGCGGCGGGAGAAGGTACGAGCAGTACTTC
CASSGGRRYEQYF
>TRBJ2-5|NA|NA|TRBV7-9|14
TGTGCCAGCAACCCATCTCGGGGGTGGGAGACCCAGTACTTC
CASNPSRGWETQYF
>TRBJ2-5|NA|TRBD2|TRBV5-1|18
TGCGCCAGCAGCCCGGGACTAGCGGGGGGGCCGTACCAAGAGACCCAGTACTTC
CASSPGLAGGPYQETQYF
>TRBJ1-1|NA|TRBD1|TRBV7-2|14
TGTGCCAGCAGCCCGGACAGGGGTCGGATCGAAGCTTTCTTT
CASSPDRGRIEAFF
>TRBJ2-2|NA|NA|TRBV19|17
TGTGCCAGTTACATAAGGGGGGGTGACAGTATTACCGGGGAGCTGTTTTTT
CASYIRGGDSITGELFF
>TRBJ1-2|NA|TRBD1|TRBV6-4|13
TGTGCCAGCCGACAGGGTTTCGACTATGGCTACACCTTC
CASRQGFDYGYTF
>TRBJ1-1|NA|NA|TRBV27|16
TGTGCCAGCAAAAAGGGGGGGGCTGGGCTGGGAACTGAAGCTTTCTTT
CASKKGGAGLGTEAFF